This paragraph reports one TCR beta chain. The data belong to a study of T cell repertoires in ileal Crohn's disease. Germline V CDR1 and CDR2: MNHEY, SVGAGI. This CDR3 has 16 amino acids. V shed 0 bases, J shed 5 bases, and the junction held 8 bases outside the gene matches. The assay was immunoSEQ multiplex PCR, and TCRdb's table has in-frame clones only and misses some. The repertoire includes approximately 12,000 clones, around 76% of them detected once, and 4.5% sits in the top ten. V usage is TRBV6-5 and J usage is TRBJ2-7, with 9 positions matching TRBD2. This clonotype was sampled from an adult with Crohn's disease. The sequencing sample was made of ileal tissue. The CDR3 is CASSYSGGRAFDEQYF. In DNA, the CDR3 is TGTGCCAGCAGTTACTCTGGCGGGAGGGCCTTCGACGAGCAGTACTTC.